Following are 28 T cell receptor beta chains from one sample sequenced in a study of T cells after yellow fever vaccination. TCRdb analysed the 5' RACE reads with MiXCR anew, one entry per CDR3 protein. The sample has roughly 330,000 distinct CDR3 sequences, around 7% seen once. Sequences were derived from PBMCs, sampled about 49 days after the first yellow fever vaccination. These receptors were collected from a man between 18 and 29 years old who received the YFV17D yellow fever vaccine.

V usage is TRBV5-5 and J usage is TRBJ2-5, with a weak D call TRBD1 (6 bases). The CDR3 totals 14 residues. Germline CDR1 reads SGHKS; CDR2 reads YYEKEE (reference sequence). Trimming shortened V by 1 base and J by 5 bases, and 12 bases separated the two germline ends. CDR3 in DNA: TGTGCCAGCAGCTTGACAGGGTTCGGGGAGACCCAGTACTTC. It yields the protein CASSLTGFGETQYF.

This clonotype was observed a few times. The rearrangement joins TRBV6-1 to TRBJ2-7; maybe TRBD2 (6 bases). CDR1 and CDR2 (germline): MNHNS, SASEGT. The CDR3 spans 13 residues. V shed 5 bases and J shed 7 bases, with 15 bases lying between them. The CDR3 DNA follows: TGTGCCAGCAGTACCCGGGGGTCTGGGGAGCAGTACGTC. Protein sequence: CASSTRGSGEQYV.

As DNA, the CDR3 is TGTGCCAGCAGCGCGACTATGGGACAGGGTTTCCAGAATGAGCAGTTCTTC. It specifies CASSATMGQGFQNEQFF. The J gene is TRBJ2-1, the V gene TRBV9; TRBD1 aligns across 9 bases. The CDR3 covers 17 residues. V was clipped by 3 bases and J by 7 bases; unmatched bases: 14. Germline CDR1 reads SGDLS; CDR2 reads YYNGEE.

The CDR3 spells CASSPGGGATNTGELFF. Written as DNA, the CDR3 is TGTGCCAGCTCCCCTGGCGGGGGGGCGACTAACACCGGGGAGCTGTTTTTT. V and J are TRBV12-3 or TRBV12-4 and TRBJ2-2; the match to TRBD2 covers 9 bases. The V segment lost 8 bases and the J segment 2 bases; nucleotides outside the gene matches: 12. CDR3 size: 17 residues.

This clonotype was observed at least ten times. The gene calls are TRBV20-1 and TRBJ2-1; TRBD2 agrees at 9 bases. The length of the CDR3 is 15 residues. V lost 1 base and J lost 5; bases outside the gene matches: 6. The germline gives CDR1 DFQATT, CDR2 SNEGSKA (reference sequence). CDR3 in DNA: TGCAGTGCTAGAGGAGGCGGGGGGGCCAACAATGAGCAGTTCTTC. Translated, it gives CSARGGGGANNEQFF.

The CDR3 bases are TGTGCCAGCAGGACGGGACAGGGATTTTCGAGCTCCTATAATTCACCCCTCCACTTT. It translates to CASRTGQGFSSSYNSPLHF. The V and J genes are TRBV6-2 or TRBV6-3 and TRBJ1-6; 9 bases fit TRBD1. CDR1 is MNHEY, CDR2 SVGEGT, per germline. The CDR3 consists of 19 residues. The V segment lost 6 bases and the J segment 0 bases; nucleotides outside the gene matches: 12.

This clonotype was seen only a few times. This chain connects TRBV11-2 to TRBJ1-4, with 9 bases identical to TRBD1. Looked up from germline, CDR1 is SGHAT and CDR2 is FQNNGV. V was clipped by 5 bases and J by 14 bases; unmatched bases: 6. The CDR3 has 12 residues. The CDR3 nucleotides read TGTGCCAGCAGCAACCCCGGGACAGGGCTGTTTTTT. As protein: CASSNPGTGLFF.

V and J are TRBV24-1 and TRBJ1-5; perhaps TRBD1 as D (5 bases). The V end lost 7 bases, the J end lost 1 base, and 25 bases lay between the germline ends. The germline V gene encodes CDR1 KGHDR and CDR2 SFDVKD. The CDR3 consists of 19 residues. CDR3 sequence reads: CATRVAGGEAEGSNQPQHF. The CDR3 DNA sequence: TGTGCCACCAGAGTTGCAGGAGGGGAAGCGGAAGGCAGCAATCAGCCCCAGCATTTT.

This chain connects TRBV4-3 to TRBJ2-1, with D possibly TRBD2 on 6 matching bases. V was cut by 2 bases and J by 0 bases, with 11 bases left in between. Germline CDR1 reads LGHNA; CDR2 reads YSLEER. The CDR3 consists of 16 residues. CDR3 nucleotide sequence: TGCGCCAGCAGCCAAATAGCGGTAAGCTCCTACAATGAGCAGTTCTTC. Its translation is CASSQIAVSSYNEQFF.

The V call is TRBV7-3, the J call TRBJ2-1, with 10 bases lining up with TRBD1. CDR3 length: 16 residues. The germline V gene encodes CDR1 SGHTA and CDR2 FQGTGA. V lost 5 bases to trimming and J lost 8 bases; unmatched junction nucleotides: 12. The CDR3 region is CASSPSRDRGTHEQFF. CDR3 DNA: TGTGCCAGCAGCCCCAGCCGGGACAGGGGAACCCATGAGCAGTTCTTC.

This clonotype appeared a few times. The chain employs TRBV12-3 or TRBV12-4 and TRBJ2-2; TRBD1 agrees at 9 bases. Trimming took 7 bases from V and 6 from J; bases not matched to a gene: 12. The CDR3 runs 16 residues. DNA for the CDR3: TGTGCCAGCACCATCCCGGGACAGGGCAATGCCGGGGAGCTGTTTTTT. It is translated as CASTIPGQGNAGELFF.

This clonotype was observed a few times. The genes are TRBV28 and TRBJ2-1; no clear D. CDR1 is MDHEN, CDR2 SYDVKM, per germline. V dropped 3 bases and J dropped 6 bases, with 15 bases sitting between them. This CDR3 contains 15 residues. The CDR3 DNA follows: TGTGCCAGCAGTTTTGTGGTACATAAGGTCAATGAGCAGTTCTTC. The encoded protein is CASSFVVHKVNEQFF.

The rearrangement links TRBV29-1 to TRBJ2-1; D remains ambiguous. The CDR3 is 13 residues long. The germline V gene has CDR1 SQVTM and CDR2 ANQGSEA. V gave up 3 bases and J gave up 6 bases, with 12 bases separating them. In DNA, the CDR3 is TGCAGCGTTGACGTTGGGGTGGTCAATGAGCAGTTCTTC. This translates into CSVDVGVVNEQFF.

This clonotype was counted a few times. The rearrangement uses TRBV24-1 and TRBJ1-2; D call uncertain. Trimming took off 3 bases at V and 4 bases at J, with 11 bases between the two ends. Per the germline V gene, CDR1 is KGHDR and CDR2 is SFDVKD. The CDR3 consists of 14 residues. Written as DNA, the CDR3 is TGTGCCACCAGTGATCTCGGGAGCTCCTATGGCTACACCTTC. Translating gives CATSDLGSSYGYTF.

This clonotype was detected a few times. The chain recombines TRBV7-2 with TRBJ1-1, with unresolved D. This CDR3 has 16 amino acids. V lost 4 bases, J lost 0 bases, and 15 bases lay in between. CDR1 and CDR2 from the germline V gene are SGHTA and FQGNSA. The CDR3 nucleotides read TGTGCCAGCAGCTCCAGGCAGGCGGGCCTGAACACTGAAGCTTTCTTT. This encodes CASSSRQAGLNTEAFF.

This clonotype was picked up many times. The CDR3 region is CASSQDQWNGELFF. The CDR3, as DNA: TGTGCCAGCAGCCAAGATCAGTGGAACGGGGAGCTGTTTTTT. The V and J genes are TRBV3-1 and TRBJ2-2; D ambiguous. This CDR3 contains 14 residues. In germline, CDR1 is LGHDT, CDR2 YNNKEL (reference sequence). The germline V and J ends were trimmed by 0 bases and 7 bases, with 9 bases remaining between them.

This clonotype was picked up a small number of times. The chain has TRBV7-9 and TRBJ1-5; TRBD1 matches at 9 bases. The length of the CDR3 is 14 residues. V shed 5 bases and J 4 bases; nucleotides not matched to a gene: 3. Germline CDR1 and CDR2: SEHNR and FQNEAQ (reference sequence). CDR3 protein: CASSTGQGNQPQHF. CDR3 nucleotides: TGTGCCAGCAGCACCGGACAGGGGAATCAGCCCCAGCATTTT.

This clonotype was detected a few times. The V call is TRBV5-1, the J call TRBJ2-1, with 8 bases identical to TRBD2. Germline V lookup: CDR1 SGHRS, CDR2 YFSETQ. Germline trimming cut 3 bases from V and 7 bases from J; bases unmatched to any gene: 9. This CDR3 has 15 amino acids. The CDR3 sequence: CASSWSGGNGNEQFF. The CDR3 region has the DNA TGCGCCAGCAGCTGGAGCGGGGGCAACGGGAATGAGCAGTTCTTC.

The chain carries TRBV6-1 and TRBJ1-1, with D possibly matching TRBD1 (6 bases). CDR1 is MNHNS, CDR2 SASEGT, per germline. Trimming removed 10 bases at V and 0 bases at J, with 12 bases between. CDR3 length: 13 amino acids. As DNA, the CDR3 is TGTGCCACCTCGGACAGAGTGAACACTGAAGCTTTCTTT. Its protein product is CATSDRVNTEAFF.

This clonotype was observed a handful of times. This CDR3 reads CATSRERGGAATGELFF. The CDR3 DNA follows: TGTGCCACCAGCAGAGAGCGTGGGGGGGCCGCCACCGGGGAGCTGTTTTTT. The chain links TRBV15 to TRBJ2-2, with a tentative D call TRBD2 (7 bases). CDR1 is LNHNV, CDR2 YYDKDF, per germline (reference sequence). The V gene lost 0 bases and the J gene lost 4 bases, with 15 bases spanning the gap. CDR3 size: 17 residues.

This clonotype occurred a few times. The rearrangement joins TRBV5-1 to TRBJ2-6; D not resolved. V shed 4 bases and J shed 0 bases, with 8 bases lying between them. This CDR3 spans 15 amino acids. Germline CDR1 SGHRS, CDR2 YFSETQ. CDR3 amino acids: CASSAPSSGANVLTF. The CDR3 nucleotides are TGCGCCAGCAGCGCCCCAAGCTCTGGGGCCAACGTCCTGACTTTC.

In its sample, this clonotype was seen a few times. The CDR3 protein is CASTFTTDNTEAFF. CDR3 in DNA: TGCGCCAGCACGTTTACCACTGATAACACTGAAGCTTTCTTT. V usage is TRBV5-1 and J usage is TRBJ1-1, with unresolved D. The V gene lost 6 bases and the J gene lost 2 bases, with 14 bases spanning the gap. This CDR3 is 14 amino acids long. Germline V gene lookup returns CDR1 SGHRS and CDR2 YFSETQ.

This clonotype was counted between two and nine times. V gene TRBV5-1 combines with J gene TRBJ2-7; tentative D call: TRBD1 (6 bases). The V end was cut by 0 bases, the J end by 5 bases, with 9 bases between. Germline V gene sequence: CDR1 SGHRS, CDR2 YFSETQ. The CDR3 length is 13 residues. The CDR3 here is CASSLGDKDEQYV. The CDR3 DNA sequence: TGCGCCAGCAGCTTGGGGGACAAGGACGAGCAGTACGTC.

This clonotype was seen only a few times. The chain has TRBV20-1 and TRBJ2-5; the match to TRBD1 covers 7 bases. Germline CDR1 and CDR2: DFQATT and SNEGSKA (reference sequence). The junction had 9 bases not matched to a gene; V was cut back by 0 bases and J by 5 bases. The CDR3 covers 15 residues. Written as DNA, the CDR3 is TGCAGTGCTAGAGATGTAGGGGGCGCCCAGGAGACCCAGTACTTC. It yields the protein CSARDVGGAQETQYF.

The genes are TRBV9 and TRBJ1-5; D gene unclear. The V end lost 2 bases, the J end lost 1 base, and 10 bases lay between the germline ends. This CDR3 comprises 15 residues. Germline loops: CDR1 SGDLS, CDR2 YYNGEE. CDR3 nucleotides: TGTGCCAGCAGCGTCTCCGGGTTGAGCAATCAGCCCCAGCATTTT. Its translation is CASSVSGLSNQPQHF. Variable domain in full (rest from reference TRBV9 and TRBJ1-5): DSGVTQTPKHLITATGQRVTLRCSPRSGDLSVYWYQQSLDQGLQFLIQYYNGEERAKGNILERFSAQQFPDLHSELNLSSLELGDSALYFCASSVSGLSNQPQHFGDGTRLSIL.

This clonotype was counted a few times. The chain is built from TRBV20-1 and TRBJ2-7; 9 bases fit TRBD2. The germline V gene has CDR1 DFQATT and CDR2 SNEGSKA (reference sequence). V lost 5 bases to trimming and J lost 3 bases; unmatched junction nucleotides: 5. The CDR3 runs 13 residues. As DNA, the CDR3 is TGCAGTGCTCAGGCGGGGGGGCACTACGAGCAGTACTTC. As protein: CSAQAGGHYEQYF.

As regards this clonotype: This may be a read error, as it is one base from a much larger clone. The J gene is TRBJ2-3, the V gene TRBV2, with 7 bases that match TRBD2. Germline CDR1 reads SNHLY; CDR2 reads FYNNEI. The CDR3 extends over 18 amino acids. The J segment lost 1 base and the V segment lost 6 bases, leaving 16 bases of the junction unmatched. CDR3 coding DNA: TGTGCCAGCAGCTCTCGGACTAGACCGCTCTATGGCACAGATACGCAGTATTTT. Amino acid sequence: CASSSRTRPLYGTDTQYF.

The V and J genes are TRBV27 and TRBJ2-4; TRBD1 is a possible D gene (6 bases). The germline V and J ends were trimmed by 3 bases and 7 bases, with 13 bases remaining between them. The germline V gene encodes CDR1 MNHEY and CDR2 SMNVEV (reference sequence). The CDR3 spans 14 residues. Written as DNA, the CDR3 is TGTGCCAGCAGTTTCCAAGGGGGTTTGAACATTCAGTACTTC. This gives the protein CASSFQGGLNIQYF.